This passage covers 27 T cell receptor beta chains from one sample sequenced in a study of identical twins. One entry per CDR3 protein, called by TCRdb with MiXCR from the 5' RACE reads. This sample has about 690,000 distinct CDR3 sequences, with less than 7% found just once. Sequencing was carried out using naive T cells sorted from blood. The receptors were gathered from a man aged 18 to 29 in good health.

The DNA of the CDR3 is TGCAGCGTATCAGGCGGGCCGGGATTTGGAGAGACCCAGTACTTC. Translated: CSVSGGPGFGETQYF. The V call is TRBV29-1, the J call TRBJ2-5; D possibly corresponds to TRBD2 (5 bases). The CDR3 length is 15 residues. Trimming left V 6 bases short and J 4 bases short, with 21 bases between. Germline V gene sequence: CDR1 SQVTM, CDR2 ANQGSEA.

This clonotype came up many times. DNA for the CDR3: TGCAGTGCTCCGGGTGCGGGAGAGGTCTACGAGCAGTACTTC. Protein: CSAPGAGEVYEQYF. The V gene is TRBV20-1, the J gene TRBJ2-7, with 7 bases aligning to TRBD2. CDR1 is DFQATT and CDR2 is SNEGSKA in the germline V gene (reference sequence). This CDR3 region has 14 residues. Germline trimming cut 5 bases from V and 3 bases from J; bases unmatched to any gene: 10.

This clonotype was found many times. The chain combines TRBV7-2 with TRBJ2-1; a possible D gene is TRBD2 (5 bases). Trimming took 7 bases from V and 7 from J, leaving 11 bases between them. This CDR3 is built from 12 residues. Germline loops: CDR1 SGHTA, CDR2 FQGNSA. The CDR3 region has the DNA TGTGCCAGCACCGACACGGGGAATGAGCAGTTCTTC. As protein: CASTDTGNEQFF. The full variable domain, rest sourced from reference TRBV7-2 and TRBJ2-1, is GAGVSQSPSNKVTEKGKDVELRCDPISGHTALYWYRQSLGQGLEFLIYFQGNSAPDKSGLPSDRFSAERTGGSVSTLTIQRTQQEDSAVYLCASTDTGNEQFFGPGTRLTVL.

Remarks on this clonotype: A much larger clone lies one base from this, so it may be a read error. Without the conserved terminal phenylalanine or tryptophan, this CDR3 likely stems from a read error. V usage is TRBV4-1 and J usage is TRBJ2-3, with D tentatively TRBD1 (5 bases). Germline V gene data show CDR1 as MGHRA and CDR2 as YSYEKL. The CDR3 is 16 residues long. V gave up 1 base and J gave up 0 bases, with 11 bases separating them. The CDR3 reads CASSQVPGMSTDTQYY. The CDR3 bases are TGCGCCAGCAGCCAAGTGCCAGGGATGAGCACAGATACGCAGTATTAT.

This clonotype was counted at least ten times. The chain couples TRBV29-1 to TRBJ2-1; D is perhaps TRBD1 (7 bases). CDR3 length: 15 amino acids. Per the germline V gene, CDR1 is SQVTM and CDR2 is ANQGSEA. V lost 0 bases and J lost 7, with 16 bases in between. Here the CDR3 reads CSVEDWAGGRNEQFF. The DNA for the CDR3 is TGCAGCGTTGAAGATTGGGCAGGGGGGAGGAATGAGCAGTTCTTC.

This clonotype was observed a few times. The CDR3 reads CASSERTPGNNEQFF. Written as DNA, the CDR3 is TGTGCCAGCAGTGAAAGGACTCCTGGAAACAATGAGCAGTTCTTC. The chain joins TRBV2 to TRBJ2-1, with a tentative D call TRBD2 (5 bases). The germline V gene encodes CDR1 SNHLY and CDR2 FYNNEI. V lost 2 bases to trimming and J lost 5 bases, with 13 bases between them. CDR3 size: 15 residues. The complete variable domain, with remaining parts taken from reference TRBV2 and TRBJ2-1, reads EPEVTQTPSHQVTQMGQEVILRCVPISNHLYFYWYRQILGQKVEFLVSFYNNEISEKSEIFDDQFSVERPDGSNFTLKIRSTKLEDSAMYFCASSERTPGNNEQFFGPGTRLTVL.

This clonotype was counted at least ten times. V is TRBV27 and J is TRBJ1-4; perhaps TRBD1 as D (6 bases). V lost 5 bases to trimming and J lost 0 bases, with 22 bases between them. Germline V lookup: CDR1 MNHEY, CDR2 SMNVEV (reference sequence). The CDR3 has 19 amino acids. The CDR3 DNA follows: TGTGCCAGCAGTCCATCCTTTGGGGGGCCAAGGACAACTAATGAAAAACTGTTTTTT. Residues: CASSPSFGGPRTTNEKLFF.

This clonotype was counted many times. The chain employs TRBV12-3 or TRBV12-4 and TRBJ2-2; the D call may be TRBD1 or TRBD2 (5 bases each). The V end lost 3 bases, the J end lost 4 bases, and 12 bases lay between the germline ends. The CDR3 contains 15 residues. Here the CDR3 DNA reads TGTGCCAGCAGTTTTAACATTGGGGGCACCGGGGAGCTGTTTTTT. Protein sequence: CASSFNIGGTGELFF.

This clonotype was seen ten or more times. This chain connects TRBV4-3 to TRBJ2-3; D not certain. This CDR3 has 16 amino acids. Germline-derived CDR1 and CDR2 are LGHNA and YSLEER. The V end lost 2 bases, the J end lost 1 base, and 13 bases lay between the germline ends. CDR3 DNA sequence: TGCGCCAGCAGCCAAAAAAGCCAGCCTGGCACAGATACGCAGTATTTT. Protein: CASSQKSQPGTDTQYF.

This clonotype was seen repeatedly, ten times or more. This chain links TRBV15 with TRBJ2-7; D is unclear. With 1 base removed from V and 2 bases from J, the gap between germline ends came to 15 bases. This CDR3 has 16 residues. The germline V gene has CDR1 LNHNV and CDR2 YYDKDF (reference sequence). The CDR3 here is CATSRASPGRTYEQYF. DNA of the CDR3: TGTGCCACCAGCAGAGCTTCGCCGGGCAGGACCTACGAGCAGTACTTC.

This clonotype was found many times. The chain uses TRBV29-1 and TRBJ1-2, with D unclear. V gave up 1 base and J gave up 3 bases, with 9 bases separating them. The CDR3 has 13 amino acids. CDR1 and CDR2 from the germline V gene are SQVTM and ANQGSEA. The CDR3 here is CSVEVETYYGYTF. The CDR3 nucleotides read TGCAGCGTTGAAGTGGAGACGTACTATGGCTACACCTTC.

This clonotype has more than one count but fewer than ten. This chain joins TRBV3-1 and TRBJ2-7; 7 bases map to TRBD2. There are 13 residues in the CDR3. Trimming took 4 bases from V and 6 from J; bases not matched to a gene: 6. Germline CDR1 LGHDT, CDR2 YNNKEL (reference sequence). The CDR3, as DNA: TGTGCCAGCAGCCTCAGGACTAGTGGCGAGCAGTACGTC. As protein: CASSLRTSGEQYV.

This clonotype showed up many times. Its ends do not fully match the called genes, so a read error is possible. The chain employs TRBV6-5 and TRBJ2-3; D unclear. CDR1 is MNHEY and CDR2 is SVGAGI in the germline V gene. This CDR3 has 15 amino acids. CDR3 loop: CASSYGFRSKDTQYF. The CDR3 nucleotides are TGTGCCAGCAGTTACGGTTTCAGGAGCAAAGATACGCAGTATTTT.

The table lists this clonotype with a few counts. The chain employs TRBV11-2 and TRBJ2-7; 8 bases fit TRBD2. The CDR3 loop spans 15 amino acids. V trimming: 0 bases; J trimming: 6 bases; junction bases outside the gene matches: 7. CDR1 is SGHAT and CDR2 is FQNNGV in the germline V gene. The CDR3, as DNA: TGTGCCAGCAGCTTAGACAATAGCGGGATTATCGAGCAGTACGTC. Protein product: CASSLDNSGIIEQYV.

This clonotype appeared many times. As DNA, the CDR3 is TGTGCCAGCAGCTTCTTTGCAGGGAGCTATGGCTACACCTTC. Translated: CASSFFAGSYGYTF. The V and J genes are TRBV7-2 and TRBJ1-2, with D possibly matching TRBD1 (5 bases). CDR1 and CDR2 from the germline V gene are SGHTA and FQGNSA. The CDR3 consists of 14 residues. With 3 bases removed from V and 4 bases from J, the gap between germline ends came to 12 bases.

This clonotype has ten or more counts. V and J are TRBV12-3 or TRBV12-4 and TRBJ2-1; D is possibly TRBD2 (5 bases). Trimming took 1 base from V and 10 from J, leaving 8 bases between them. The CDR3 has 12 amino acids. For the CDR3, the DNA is TGTGCCAGCAGTTTAGGAGCGGTAGAGCAGTTCTTC. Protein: CASSLGAVEQFF.

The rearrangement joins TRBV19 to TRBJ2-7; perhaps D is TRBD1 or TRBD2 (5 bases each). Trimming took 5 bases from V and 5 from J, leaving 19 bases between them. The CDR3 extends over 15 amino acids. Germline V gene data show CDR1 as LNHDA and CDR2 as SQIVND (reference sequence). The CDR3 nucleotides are TGTGCCAGTAGTCTTCCAGGGACCAGGATGAACGAGCAGTACTTC. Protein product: CASSLPGTRMNEQYF. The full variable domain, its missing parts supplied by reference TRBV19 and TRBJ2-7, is DGGITQSPKYLFRKEGQNVTLSCEQNLNHDAMYWYRQDPGQGLRLIYYSQIVNDFQKGDIAEGYSVSREKKESFPLTVTSAQKNPTAFYLCASSLPGTRMNEQYFGPGTRLTVT.

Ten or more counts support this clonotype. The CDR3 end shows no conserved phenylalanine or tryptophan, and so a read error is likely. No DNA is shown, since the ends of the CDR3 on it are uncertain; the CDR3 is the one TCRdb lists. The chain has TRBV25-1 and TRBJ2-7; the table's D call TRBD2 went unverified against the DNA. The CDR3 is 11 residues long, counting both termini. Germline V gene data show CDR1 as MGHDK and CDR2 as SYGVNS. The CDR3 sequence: CASSGGGGIFL.

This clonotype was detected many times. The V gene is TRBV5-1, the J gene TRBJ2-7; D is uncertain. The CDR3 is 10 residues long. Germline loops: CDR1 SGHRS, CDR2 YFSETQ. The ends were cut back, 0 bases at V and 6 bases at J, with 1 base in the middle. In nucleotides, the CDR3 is TGCGCCAGCAGCTTGGTCGAGCAGTACTTC. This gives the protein CASSLVEQYF. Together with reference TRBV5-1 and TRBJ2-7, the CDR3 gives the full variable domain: KAGVTQTPRYLIKTRGQQVTLSCSPISGHRSVSWYQQTPGQGLQFLFEYFSETQRNKGNFPGRFSGRQFSNSRSEMNVSTLELGDSALYLCASSLVEQYFGPGTRLTVT.

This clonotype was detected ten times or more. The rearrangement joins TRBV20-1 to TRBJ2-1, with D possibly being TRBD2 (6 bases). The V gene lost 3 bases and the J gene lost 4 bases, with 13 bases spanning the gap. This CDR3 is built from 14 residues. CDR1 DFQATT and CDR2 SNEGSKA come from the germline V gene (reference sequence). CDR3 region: CSASPGSVYNEQFF. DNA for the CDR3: TGCAGTGCTAGCCCCGGGAGTGTTTACAATGAGCAGTTCTTC.

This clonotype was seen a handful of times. Written as DNA, the CDR3 is TGTGCCAGCAGCATCAGTAGGGTTTTAAGCACAGATACGCAGTATTTT. Translation: CASSISRVLSTDTQYF. The chain combines TRBV7-2 with TRBJ2-3; no firm D call. CDR3 length: 16 residues. V was cut by 5 bases and J by 0 bases, with 15 bases left in between. Germline CDR1 is SGHTA and CDR2 is FQGNSA.

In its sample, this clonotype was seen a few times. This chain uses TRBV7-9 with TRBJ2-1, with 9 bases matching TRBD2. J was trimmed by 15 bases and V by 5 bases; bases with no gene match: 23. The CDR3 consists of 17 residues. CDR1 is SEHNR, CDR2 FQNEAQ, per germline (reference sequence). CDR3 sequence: CASSPRSGGRADLSWFF. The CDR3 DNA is TGTGCCAGCAGCCCCCGGTCAGGCGGGAGGGCGGATCTATCATGGTTCTTC.

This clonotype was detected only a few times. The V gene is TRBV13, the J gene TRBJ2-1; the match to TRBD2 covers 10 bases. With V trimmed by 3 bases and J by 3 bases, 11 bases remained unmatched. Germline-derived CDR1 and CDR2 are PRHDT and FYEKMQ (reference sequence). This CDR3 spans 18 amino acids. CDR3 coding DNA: TGTGCCAGCAGCTTCCCATCCTCAACTAGCGGGGACTACAATGAGCAGTTCTTC. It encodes CASSFPSSTSGDYNEQFF.

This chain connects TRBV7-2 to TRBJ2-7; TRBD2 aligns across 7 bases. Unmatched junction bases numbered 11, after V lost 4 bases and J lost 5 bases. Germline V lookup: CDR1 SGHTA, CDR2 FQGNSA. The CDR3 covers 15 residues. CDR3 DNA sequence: TGTGCCAGCAGCTCTCCGGGACTACGTGGCGACGAGCAGTACTTC. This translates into CASSSPGLRGDEQYF.

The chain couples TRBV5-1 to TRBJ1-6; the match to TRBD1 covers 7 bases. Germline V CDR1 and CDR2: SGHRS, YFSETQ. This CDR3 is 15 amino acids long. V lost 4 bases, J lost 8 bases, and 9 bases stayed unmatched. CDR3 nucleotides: TGCGCCAGCAGCCCGCGGACAGGTCTGGATTCACCCCTCCACTTT. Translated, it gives CASSPRTGLDSPLHF.

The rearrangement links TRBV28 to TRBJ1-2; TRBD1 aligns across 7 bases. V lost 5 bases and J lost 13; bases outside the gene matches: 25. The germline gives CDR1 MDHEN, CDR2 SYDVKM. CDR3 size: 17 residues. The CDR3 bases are TGTGCCAGCAGTCCCCAAACTCCCGACAGGGCAGGGTATGTCGGCACCTTC. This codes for CASSPQTPDRAGYVGTF.

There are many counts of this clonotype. CDR3 nucleotide sequence: TGCGCCAGCAGCCAAGATGACAGGGCCAACTATGGCTACACCTTC. Protein product: CASSQDDRANYGYTF. This chain joins TRBV4-1 and TRBJ1-2; 7 bases are a match to TRBD1. The trim removed 0 bases at V and 2 bases at J, leaving 3 bases unmatched. The length of the CDR3 is 15 residues. CDR1 and CDR2 (germline): MGHRA, YSYEKL.